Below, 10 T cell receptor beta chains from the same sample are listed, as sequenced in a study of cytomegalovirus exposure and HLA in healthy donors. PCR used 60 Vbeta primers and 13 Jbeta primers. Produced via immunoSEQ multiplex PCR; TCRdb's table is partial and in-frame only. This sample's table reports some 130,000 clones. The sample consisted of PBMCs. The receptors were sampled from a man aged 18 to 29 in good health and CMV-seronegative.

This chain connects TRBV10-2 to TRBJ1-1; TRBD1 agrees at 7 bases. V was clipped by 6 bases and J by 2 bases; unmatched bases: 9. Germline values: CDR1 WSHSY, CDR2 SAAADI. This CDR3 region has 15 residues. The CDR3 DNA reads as TGCGCCAGCAGCACCGCAGGGGGAAAAAACACTGAAGCTTTCTTT. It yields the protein CASSTAGGKNTEAFF.

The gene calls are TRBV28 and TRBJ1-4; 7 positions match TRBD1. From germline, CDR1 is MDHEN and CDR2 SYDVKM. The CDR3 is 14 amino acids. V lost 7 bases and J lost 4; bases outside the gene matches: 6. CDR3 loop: CASNQAGGNEKLFF. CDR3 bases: TGTGCCAGCAATCAGGCAGGGGGTAATGAAAAACTGTTTTTT.

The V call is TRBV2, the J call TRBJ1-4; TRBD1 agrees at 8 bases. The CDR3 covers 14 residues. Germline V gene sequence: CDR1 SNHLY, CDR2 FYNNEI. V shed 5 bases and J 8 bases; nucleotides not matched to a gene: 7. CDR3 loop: CASSPTGAGEKLFF. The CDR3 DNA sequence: TGTGCCAGCAGTCCGACAGGGGCGGGAGAAAAACTGTTTTTT.

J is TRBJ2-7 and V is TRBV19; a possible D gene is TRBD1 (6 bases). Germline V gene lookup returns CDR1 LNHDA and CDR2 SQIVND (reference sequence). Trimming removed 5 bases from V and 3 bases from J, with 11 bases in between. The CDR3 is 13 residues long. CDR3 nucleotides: TGTGCCAGTAGTTACCAGGGGAACTACGAGCAGTACTTC. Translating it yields CASSYQGNYEQYF.

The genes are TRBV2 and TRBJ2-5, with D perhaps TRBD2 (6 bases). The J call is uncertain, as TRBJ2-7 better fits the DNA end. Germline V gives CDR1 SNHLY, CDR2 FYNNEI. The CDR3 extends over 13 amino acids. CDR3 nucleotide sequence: TGTGCCAGCAGAGGGGCGGGGACGTACGAGCAGTACTTC. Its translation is CASRGAGTYEQYF.

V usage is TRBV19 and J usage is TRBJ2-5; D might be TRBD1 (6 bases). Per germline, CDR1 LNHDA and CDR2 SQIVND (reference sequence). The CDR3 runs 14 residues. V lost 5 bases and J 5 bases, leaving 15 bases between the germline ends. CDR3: CASSPQGPRETQYF. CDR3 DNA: TGTGCCAGTAGTCCACAGGGCCCCCGGGAGACCCAGTACTTC.

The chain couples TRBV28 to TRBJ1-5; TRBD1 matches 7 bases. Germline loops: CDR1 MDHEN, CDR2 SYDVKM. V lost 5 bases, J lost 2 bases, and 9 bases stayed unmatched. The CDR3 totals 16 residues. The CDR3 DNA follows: TGTGCCAGCAGTCAGACCACCGGGACAGGCAATCAGCCCCAGCATTTT. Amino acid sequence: CASSQTTGTGNQPQHF. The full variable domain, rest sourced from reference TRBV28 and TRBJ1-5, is DVKVTQSSRYLVKRTGEKVFLECVQDMDHENMFWYRQDPGLGLRLIYFSYDVKMKEKGDIPEGYSVSREKKERFSLILESASTNQTSMYLCASSQTTGTGNQPQHFGDGTRLSIL.

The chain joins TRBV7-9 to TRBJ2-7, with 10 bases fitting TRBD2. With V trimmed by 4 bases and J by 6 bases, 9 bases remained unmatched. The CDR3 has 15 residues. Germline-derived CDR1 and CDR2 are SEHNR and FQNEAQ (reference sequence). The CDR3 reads CASSSQIAGGAEQYF. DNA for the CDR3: TGTGCCAGCAGCTCCCAAATAGCGGGAGGAGCCGAGCAGTACTTC.

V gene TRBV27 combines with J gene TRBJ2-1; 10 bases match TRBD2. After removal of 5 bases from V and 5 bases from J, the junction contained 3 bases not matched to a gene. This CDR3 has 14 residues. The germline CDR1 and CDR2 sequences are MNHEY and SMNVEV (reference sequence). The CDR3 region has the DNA TGTGCCAGCAGTATCGGACTAGCGGACAATGAGCAGTTCTTC. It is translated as CASSIGLADNEQFF.

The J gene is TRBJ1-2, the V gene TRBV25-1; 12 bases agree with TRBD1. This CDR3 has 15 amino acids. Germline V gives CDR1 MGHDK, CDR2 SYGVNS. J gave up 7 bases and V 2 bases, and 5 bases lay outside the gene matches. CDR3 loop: CASSEDGTGGRGYTF. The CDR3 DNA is TGTGCCAGCAGTGAAGACGGGACAGGGGGCCGTGGCTACACCTTC.